This note documents a single T cell receptor beta chain sequence. This sample is part of a study of T cells of healthy individuals. TCRdb passed the 5' RACE reads through MiXCR, listing each CDR3 protein once. Among 40,000 to 60,000 distinct CDR3 sequences, approximately 15% were seen once, and the ten largest hold around 16%. The sequence derives from a human donor in good health.

CDR3 in DNA: TGCAGTGCTAGGGGAGAGGGGATATCCTACAATGAGCAGTTCTTC. Encoded protein: CSARGEGISYNEQFF. The rearrangement uses TRBV20-1 and TRBJ2-1; D may correspond to TRBD1 or TRBD2 (5 bases each). V was pared by 3 bases and J by 1 base, with 13 bases between. CDR1 is DFQATT and CDR2 is SNEGSKA in the germline V gene (reference sequence). This CDR3 has 15 residues.